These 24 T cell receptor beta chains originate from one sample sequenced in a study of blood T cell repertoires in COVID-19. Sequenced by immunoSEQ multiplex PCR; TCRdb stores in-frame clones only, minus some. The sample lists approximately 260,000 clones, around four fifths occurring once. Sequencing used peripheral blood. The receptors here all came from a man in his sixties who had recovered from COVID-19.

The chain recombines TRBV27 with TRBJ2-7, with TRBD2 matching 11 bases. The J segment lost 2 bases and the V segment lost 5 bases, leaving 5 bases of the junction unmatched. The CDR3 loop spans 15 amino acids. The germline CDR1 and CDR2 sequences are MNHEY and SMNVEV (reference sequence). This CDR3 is CASSTLSGGAYEQYF. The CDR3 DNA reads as TGTGCCAGCAGTACCCTTAGCGGGGGGGCCTACGAGCAGTACTTC.

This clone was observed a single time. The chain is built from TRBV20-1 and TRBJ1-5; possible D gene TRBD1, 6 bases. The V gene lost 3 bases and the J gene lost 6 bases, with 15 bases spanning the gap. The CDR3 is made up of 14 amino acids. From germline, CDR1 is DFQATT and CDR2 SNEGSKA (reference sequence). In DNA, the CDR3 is TGCAGTGCTAGTCGGGTTGGGGGGGCTCAGCCCCAGCATTTT. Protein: CSASRVGGAQPQHF.

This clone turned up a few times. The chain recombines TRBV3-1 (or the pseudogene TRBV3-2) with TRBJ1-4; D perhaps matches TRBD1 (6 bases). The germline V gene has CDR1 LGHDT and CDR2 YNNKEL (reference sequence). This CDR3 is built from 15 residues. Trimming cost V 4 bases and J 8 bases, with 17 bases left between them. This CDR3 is CASSLGQLSGEKLFF. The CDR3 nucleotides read TGTGCCAGCAGCCTCGGACAGTTGTCCGGGGAAAAACTGTTTTTT.

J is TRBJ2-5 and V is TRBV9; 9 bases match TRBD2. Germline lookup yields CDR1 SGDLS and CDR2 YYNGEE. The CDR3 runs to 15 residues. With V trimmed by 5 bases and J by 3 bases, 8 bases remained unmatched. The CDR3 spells CASSNSGGREETQYF. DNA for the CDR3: TGTGCCAGCAGTAATAGCGGGGGCCGGGAAGAGACCCAGTACTTC.

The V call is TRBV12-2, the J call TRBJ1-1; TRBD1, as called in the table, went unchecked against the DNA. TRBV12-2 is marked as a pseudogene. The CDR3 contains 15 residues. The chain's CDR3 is CASRPRTKMNTEAFF. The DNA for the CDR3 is TGTGCAAGTCGCCCCCGGACAAAAATGAACACTGAAGCTTTCTTT.

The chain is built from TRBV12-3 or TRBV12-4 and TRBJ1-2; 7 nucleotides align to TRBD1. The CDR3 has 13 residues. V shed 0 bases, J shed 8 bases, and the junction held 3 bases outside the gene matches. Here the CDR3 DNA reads TGTGCCAGCAGTTTAGCAGGGGGCGGGGGCTACACCTTC. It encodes CASSLAGGGGYTF.

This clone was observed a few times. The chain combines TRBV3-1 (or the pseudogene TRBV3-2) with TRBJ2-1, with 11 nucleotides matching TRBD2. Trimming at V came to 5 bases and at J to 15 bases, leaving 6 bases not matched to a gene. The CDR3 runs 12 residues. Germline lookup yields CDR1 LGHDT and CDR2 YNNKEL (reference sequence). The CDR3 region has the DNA TGTGCCAGCAGCTCTAGCGGGAGGAGTCCGTTCTTC. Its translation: CASSSSGRSPFF.

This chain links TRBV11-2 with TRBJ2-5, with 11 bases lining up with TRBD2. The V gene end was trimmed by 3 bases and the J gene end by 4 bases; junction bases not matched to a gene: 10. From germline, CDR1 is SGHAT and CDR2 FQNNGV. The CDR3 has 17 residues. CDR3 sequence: CASSLIAGGPRTETQYF. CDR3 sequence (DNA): TGTGCCAGCAGCTTGATAGCGGGGGGGCCTCGGACAGAGACCCAGTACTTC.

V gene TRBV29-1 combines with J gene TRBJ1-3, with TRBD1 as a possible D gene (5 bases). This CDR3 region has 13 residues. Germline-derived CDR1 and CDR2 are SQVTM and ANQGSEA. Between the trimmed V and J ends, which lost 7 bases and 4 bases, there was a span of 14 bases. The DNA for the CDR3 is TGCAGCGGTGGGCAGGGTACGGGAAACACCATATATTTT. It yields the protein CSGGQGTGNTIYF. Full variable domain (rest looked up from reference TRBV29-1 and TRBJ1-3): SAVISQKPSRDICQRGTSLTIQCQVDSQVTMMFWYRQQPGQSLTLIATANQGSEATYESGFVIDKFPISRPNLTFSTLTVSNMSPEDSSIYLCSGGQGTGNTIYFGEGSWLTVV.

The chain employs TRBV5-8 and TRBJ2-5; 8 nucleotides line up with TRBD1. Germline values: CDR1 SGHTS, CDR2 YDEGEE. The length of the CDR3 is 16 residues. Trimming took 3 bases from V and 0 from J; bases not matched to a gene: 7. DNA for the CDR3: TGTGCCAGCAGCTACTTCGGGACAGGTGACCAAGAGACCCAGTACTTC. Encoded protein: CASSYFGTGDQETQYF. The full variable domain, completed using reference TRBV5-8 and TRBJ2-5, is EAGVTQSPTHLIKTRGQQATLRCSPISGHTSVYWYQQALGLGLQFLLWYDEGEERNRGNFPPRFSGRQFPNYSSELNVNALELEDSALYLCASSYFGTGDQETQYFGPGTRLLVL.

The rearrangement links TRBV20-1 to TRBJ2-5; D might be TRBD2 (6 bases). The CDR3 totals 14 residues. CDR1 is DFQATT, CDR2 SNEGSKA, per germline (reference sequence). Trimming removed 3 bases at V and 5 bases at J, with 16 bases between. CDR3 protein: CSASSPGGEETQYF. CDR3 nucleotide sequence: TGCAGTGCTAGTTCCCCCGGGGGAGAGGAGACCCAGTACTTC.

The CDR3 reads CASSSGTSGRAVLNEQFF. The CDR3 nucleotides are TGTGCCAGCAGTTCGGGGACTAGCGGGAGGGCCGTCCTCAATGAGCAGTTCTTC. The V call is TRBV27, the J call TRBJ2-1; 16 bases are shared with TRBD2. The germline gives CDR1 MNHEY, CDR2 SMNVEV (reference sequence). The junction had 9 bases not matched to a gene; V was cut back by 4 bases and J by 6 bases. CDR3 size: 18 residues.

This chain's CDR3 is CASNQGEGYGYTF. CDR3 nucleotides: TGCGCCAGCAATCAGGGTGAAGGCTATGGCTACACCTTC. This sequence joins TRBV10-2 and TRBJ1-2; possibly TRBD1 for D (5 bases). V shed 7 bases and J shed 4 bases, with 13 bases lying between them. In germline, CDR1 is WSHSY, CDR2 SAAADI. CDR3 length: 13 residues.

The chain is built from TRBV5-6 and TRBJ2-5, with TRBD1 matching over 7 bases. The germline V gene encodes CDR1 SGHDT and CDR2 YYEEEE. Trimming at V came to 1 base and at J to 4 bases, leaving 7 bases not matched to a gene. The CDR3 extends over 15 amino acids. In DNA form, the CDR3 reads TGTGCCAGCAGCTTGTTTAAGGGGGCTGTAGAGACCCAGTACTTC. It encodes CASSLFKGAVETQYF.

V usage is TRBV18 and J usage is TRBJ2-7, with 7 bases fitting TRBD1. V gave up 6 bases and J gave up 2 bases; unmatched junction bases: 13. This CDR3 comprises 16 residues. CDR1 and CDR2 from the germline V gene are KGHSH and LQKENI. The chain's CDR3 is CASSQGQVRQTYEQYF. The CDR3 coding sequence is TGTGCCAGCTCCCAAGGACAGGTACGACAAACCTACGAGCAGTACTTC.

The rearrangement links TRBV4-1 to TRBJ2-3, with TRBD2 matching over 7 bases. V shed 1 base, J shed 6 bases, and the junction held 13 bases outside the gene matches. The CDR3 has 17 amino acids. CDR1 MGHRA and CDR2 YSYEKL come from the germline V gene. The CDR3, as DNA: TGCGCCAGCAGCCAAGTTGATATGGGACTACCTCGGGATACGCAGTATTTT. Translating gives CASSQVDMGLPRDTQYF.

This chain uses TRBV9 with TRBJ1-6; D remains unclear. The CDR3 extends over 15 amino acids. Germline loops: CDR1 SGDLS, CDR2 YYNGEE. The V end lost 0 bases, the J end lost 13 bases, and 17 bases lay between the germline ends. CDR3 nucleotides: TGTGCCAGCAGCGTAGATCCCGCCGACGGAGGGCCCCTCCACTTT. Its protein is CASSVDPADGGPLHF.

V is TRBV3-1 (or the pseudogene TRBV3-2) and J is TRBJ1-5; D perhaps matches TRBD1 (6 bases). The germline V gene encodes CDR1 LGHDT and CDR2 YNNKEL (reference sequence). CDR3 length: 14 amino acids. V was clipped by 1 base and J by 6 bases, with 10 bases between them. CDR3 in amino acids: CASSQAGGLQPQHF. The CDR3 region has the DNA TGTGCCAGCAGCCAAGCGGGGGGGCTTCAGCCCCAGCATTTT.

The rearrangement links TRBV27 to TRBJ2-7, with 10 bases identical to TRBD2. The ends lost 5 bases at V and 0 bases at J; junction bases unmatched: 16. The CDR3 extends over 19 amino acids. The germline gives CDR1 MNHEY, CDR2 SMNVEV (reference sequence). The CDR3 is CASSLPPPSGRRGSYEQYF. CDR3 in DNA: TGTGCCAGCAGTCTCCCCCCCCCTAGCGGGAGAAGAGGCTCCTACGAGCAGTACTTC.

CDR3 residues: CASSRQGSNEKLFF. Here the CDR3 DNA reads TGTGCCAGCAGCCGACAGGGTTCTAATGAAAAACTGTTTTTT. The chain couples TRBV3-1 (or the pseudogene TRBV3-2) to TRBJ1-4; 7 nucleotides line up with TRBD1. The J segment lost 3 bases and the V segment lost 4 bases, leaving 2 bases of the junction unmatched. The CDR3 has 14 amino acids. Germline loops: CDR1 LGHDT, CDR2 YNNKEL (reference sequence).

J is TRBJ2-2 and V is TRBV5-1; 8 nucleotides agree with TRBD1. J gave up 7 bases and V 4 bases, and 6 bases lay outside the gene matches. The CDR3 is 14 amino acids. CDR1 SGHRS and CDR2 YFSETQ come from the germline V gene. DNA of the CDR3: TGCGCCAGCAGCCCGGACAGGGTTGGCGGGGAGCTGTTTTTT. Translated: CASSPDRVGGELFF. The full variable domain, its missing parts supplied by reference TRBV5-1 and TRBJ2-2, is KAGVTQTPRYLIKTRGQQVTLSCSPISGHRSVSWYQQTPGQGLQFLFEYFSETQRNKGNFPGRFSGRQFSNSRSEMNVSTLELGDSALYLCASSPDRVGGELFFGEGSRLTVL.

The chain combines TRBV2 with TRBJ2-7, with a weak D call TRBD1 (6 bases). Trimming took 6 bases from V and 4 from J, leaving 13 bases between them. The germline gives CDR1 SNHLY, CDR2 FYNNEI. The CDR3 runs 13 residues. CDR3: CASRGTRSYEQYF. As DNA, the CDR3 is TGTGCCAGCAGAGGGACACGATCATACGAGCAGTACTTC.

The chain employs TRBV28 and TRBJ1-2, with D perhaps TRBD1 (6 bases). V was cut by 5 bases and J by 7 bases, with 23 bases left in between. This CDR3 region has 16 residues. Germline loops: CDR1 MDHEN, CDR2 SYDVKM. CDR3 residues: CASSSGGPGRVRGYTF. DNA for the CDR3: TGTGCCAGCAGTAGTGGGGGCCCAGGGCGAGTGCGTGGCTACACCTTC.

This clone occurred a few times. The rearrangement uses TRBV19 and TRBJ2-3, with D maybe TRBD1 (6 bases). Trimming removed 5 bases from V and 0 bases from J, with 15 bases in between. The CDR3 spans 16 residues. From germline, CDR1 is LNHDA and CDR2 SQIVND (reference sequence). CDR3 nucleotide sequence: TGTGCCAGTAGTCTTTTGGTGGGGGCGAGCACAGATACGCAGTATTTT. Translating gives CASSLLVGASTDTQYF.